A selection of T cell receptor beta chains follows, all from one sample in a study of cytomegalovirus exposure and HLA in healthy donors. Profiled with immunoSEQ multiplex PCR; TCRdb holds only in-frame clones, not every one. The sample contains about 180,000 clones, over 70% of which appear only once. The sample consisted of PBMCs. These receptor sequences come from a woman between 45 and 60 years old in good health and CMV-seronegative. Each CDR3 is given with its conserved first and last residue. The order of the fields is clone size, V gene, J gene, CDR3 length, CDR3 protein. A clone size is listed for some rows: how often the clone was seen (once, few, many), or a class if it is expanded.

>once|TRBV27|TRBJ1-1|15
CASSLRQGMNTEAFF
>.|TRBV6-1|TRBJ2-1|12
CASSLLESEQFF
>.|TRBV4-1|TRBJ2-7|15
CASSPRLAGVGEQYF
>.|TRBV5-6|TRBJ1-1|16
CASSLTSKGARAEAFF
>.|TRBV19|TRBJ2-7|14
CASSMSTGTGEQYF
>few|TRBV5-4|TRBJ1-4|15
CASSRSGGLGEKLFF
>once|TRBV28|TRBJ1-1|13
CASSLLTEPEAFF
>.|TRBV19|TRBJ2-1|14
CASSGSSGVGEQFF
>.|TRBV20-1|TRBJ2-1|11
CSATDFNEQFF
>.|TRBV6-5|TRBJ2-2|15
CASSPASWPPGELFF
>.|TRBV18|TRBJ2-3|15
CASSPRQGSSDTQYF
>.|TRBV18|TRBJ2-5|13
CASSPSGEETQYF
>.|TRBV5-6|TRBJ2-1|14
CASSLLGTDNEQFF
>once|TRBV28|TRBJ1-5|16
CASRGQGLHSNQPQHF
>.|TRBV5-1|TRBJ2-3|16
CASSPPGLAGVDTQYF
>.|TRBV2|TRBJ2-4|16
CASSRREGLAKNIQYF
>.|TRBV7-9|TRBJ2-7|15
CASSLARGHIYEQYF
>.|TRBV5-1|TRBJ2-7|12
CASSHRGDEQYF
>.|TRBV5-6|TRBJ1-4|17
CASSAPYVGGRDEKLLF
>few|TRBV28|TRBJ2-5|13
CASSPAGGETQYF
>.|TRBV6-5|TRBJ2-6|15
CASRRGHSGANVLTF
>once|TRBV5-1|TRBJ1-1|14
CASSPTGQNTEAFF
>.|TRBV19|TRBJ1-3|18
CARGIPGTGNDSGNTIYF
>.|TRBV19|TRBJ1-5|15
CASSPSEIRNQPQHF
>.|TRBV28|TRBJ2-5|16
CASRTTGTSGEETQYF